What follows describes a single TCR beta chain. Germline CDR1 is LGHDT and CDR2 is YNNKEL (reference sequence). This CDR3 has 18 amino acids. Trimming removed 2 bases from V and 1 base from J, with 20 bases in between. The source of the sample is a study of blood T cell repertoires in COVID-19. The overall study: Samples representing acute and convalescent COVID-19 were sourced from the United States, Italy and Spain.

TCRdb keeps only in-frame clones here, not all; method: immunoSEQ multiplex PCR. The table shows approximately 50,000 clones, with roughly 90% occurring only once. The source of this sequence is a woman of 80 years or more with acute or convalescent COVID-19. The sequencing sample was made of peripheral blood. The chain carries TRBV3-1 (or the pseudogene TRBV3-2) and TRBJ2-5; tentative D call: TRBD2 (6 bases). The CDR3 here is CASSQSYPSSAGQETQYF. In DNA, the CDR3 is TGTGCCAGCAGCCAATCCTACCCTTCTAGCGCGGGCCAAGAGACCCAGTACTTC.